This T cell receptor (beta chain) was recovered during a study of cytomegalovirus exposure and HLA in healthy donors. Whole-study context: Membership in the Caucasian-associated ancestry cluster was found for approximately 85% of 398 genotyped donors.

General study findings and limits: As a later analysis showed, several of the most significant clusters appeared to be linked to common viral pathogens. Reports indicate that TCR beta sequences accurately predicted the HLA-A and HLA-B alleles of most subjects. With later analysis, a missense DCLRE1C variant became linked to TCR beta V- and J-gene trimming.

Use of 60 Vbeta and 13 Jbeta primers characterized the PCR. TCRdb's copy holds only in-frame clones and misses some; the assay was immunoSEQ multiplex PCR. The table lists 95,000 to 150,000 clones, roughly four fifths of them singletons, with less than 3% in the top ten. The germline gives CDR1 DFQATT, CDR2 SNEGSKA (reference sequence). The junction had 0 bases not matched to a gene; V was cut back by 5 bases and J by 4 bases. The CDR3 extends over 11 amino acids. A word on this clone: As yet, its antigen is unknown.

Material for sequencing was PBMCs. This chain connects TRBV20-1 to TRBJ2-5; 8 nucleotides align to TRBD1. The sequence was obtained from a woman between 35 and 50 years old in good health and CMV-seropositive. CDR3 nucleotides: TGCAGTGCTGGACAGGGAGAGACCCAGTACTTC. It is translated as CSAGQGETQYF.